This T cell receptor beta chain was documented in a study of blood T cell repertoires in COVID-19. Study summary: Italy, Spain and the United States were the sources of the convalescent and acute COVID-19 samples. Sources were T cells, B-cell-depleted T cells, or PBMCs; the material itself was cDNA or gDNA.

The CDR3 spans 18 residues. In the authors' methods: The authors estimated nucleated cell counts from reference gene primer amplification. Method: immunoSEQ multiplex PCR; TCRdb's copy keeps in-frame clones and lacks some. The V and J calls and the clone size are those of that table, but D and trimming were determined from the DNA. The sample lists about 270,000 clones; 82% were seen once. The TCR comes from a woman in her late teens or twenties with acute or convalescent COVID-19. V usage is TRBV21-1 and J usage is TRBJ1-2; TRBD1, the D gene given by the table, was not confirmed from the DNA. TRBV21-1 is tagged as a pseudogene. The specimen sequenced was peripheral blood. The CDR3 nucleotides are TGTGCCAGCAGCAGCAGGGAACTCGGACAGGGGGCAAACTATGGCTACACCTTC. It codes for CASSSRELGQGANYGYTF.